A selection of T cell receptor beta chains follows, all from one sample in a study of shared clonotypes between healthy human individuals. Clones were sequenced by immunoSEQ multiplex PCR, and TCRdb holds only the in-frame ones, with some missing. In the table there are under 550,000 clones, 96% of which are singletons. The sequenced sample was naive CD4+ T cells sorted from blood. The origin of the receptors is a woman under 40 in good health. CDR3s include the opening cysteine and the closing phenylalanine or tryptophan. The D gene is left open where the match is weak. Clone size is not always given. Where it is, it says once, few, many or a class for expanded clones.

J gene: TRBJ2-5; D gene: -; clone size: -; V gene: TRBV28; CDR3 DNA: TGTGCCAGCAGTTTACACCCCCAGCAAGAGACCCAGTACTTC; CDR3 protein: CASSLHPQQETQYF
J gene: TRBJ2-7; D gene: -; clone size: -; V gene: TRBV6-5; CDR3 DNA: TGTGCCAGCAGTTACGCGAAATTGACAGAGCAGTACTTC; CDR3 protein: CASSYAKLTEQYF
J gene: TRBJ2-2; D gene: -; clone size: -; V gene: TRBV28; CDR3 DNA: TGTGCCAGCAGTATTTCTTGGGGGAAAAACACCGGGGAGCTGTTTTTT; CDR3 protein: CASSISWGKNTGELFF
J gene: TRBJ1-2; D gene: TRBD1; clone size: -; V gene: TRBV19; CDR3 DNA: TGTGCCAGTAGTCGGACAGGTACCTATGGCTACACCTTC; CDR3 protein: CASSRTGTYGYTF
J gene: TRBJ2-7; D gene: TRBD1; clone size: -; V gene: TRBV27; CDR3 DNA: TGTGCCAGCAGTTTTTACAGACAGGGGAAGTACGAGCAGTACTTC; CDR3 protein: CASSFYRQGKYEQYF
J gene: TRBJ2-5; D gene: TRBD1; clone size: -; V gene: TRBV5-1; CDR3 DNA: TGCGCCAGCAGCTTGTCGGGACAGTCCCAAGAGACCCAGTACTTC; CDR3 protein: CASSLSGQSQETQYF
J gene: TRBJ2-5; D gene: -; clone size: -; V gene: TRBV6-6; CDR3 DNA: TGTGCCAGCACCCCAAGGGACTTTCAAGAGACCCAGTACTTC; CDR3 protein: CASTPRDFQETQYF
J gene: TRBJ1-1; D gene: -; clone size: once; V gene: TRBV6-1; CDR3 DNA: TGTGCCAGCAGCCGTGTAGGGAACACTGAAGCTTTCTTT; CDR3 protein: CASSRVGNTEAFF
J gene: TRBJ1-5; D gene: TRBD1; clone size: -; V gene: TRBV7-8; CDR3 DNA: TGTGCCAGCAGCCAAAGTACCGGGACAGTAGGCAATCAGCCCCAGCATTTT; CDR3 protein: CASSQSTGTVGNQPQHF
J gene: TRBJ2-3; D gene: -; clone size: -; V gene: TRBV11-2; CDR3 DNA: TGTGCCAGCAGCCCAGGCACAGATACGCAGTATTTT; CDR3 protein: CASSPGTDTQYF
J gene: TRBJ2-1; D gene: -; clone size: -; V gene: TRBV4-1; CDR3 DNA: TGCGCCAGCAGCCAGATTCACAATGAGCAGTTCTTC; CDR3 protein: CASSQIHNEQFF
J gene: TRBJ2-3; D gene: TRBD1; clone size: -; V gene: TRBV10-2; CDR3 DNA: TGCGCCAGCAGAAACAGGGGAGCCACTAGCACAGATACGCAGTATTTT; CDR3 protein: CASRNRGATSTDTQYF
J gene: TRBJ1-1; D gene: -; clone size: -; V gene: TRBV28; CDR3 DNA: TGTGCCAGCAGTCCCCCCGGGAACACTGAAGCTTTCTTT; CDR3 protein: CASSPPGNTEAFF
J gene: TRBJ1-6; D gene: -; clone size: -; V gene: TRBV11-2; CDR3 DNA: TGTGCCAGCAGCCCCTACCCGAGTAGGGTCCACTATAATTCACCCCTCCACTTT; CDR3 protein: CASSPYPSRVHYNSPLHF
J gene: TRBJ2-5; D gene: -; clone size: -; V gene: TRBV28; CDR3 DNA: TGTGCCAGCAGGGGATGGACCCAACAAGAGACCCAGTACTTC; CDR3 protein: CASRGWTQQETQYF
J gene: TRBJ2-3; D gene: -; clone size: -; V gene: TRBV27; CDR3 DNA: TGTGCCAGCAGATTGGGGGGATCCTTTAGCACAGATACGCAGTATTTT; CDR3 protein: CASRLGGSFSTDTQYF
J gene: TRBJ2-7; D gene: TRBD2; clone size: -; V gene: TRBV10-1; CDR3 DNA: TGCGCCAGCAGTGAGTCCCTACTGACTAGCAGCTACGAGCAGTACTTC; CDR3 protein: CASSESLLTSSYEQYF
J gene: TRBJ2-2; D gene: -; clone size: -; V gene: TRBV5-1; CDR3 DNA: TGCGCCAGCAGCTCGCAGAATTCGAACACCGGGGAGCTGTTTTTT; CDR3 protein: CASSSQNSNTGELFF
J gene: TRBJ2-3; D gene: TRBD2; clone size: -; V gene: TRBV4-1; CDR3 DNA: TGCGCCAGCAGCCAAGGTAGCGGGAGTACCGCAGATACGCAGTATTTT; CDR3 protein: CASSQGSGSTADTQYF
J gene: TRBJ2-3; D gene: -; clone size: -; V gene: TRBV7-9; CDR3 DNA: TGTGCCAGCAGCTTTTTGCCCAGCGCTAGCACAGATACGCAGTATTTT; CDR3 protein: CASSFLPSASTDTQYF
J gene: TRBJ1-1; D gene: -; clone size: once; V gene: TRBV4-2; CDR3 DNA: TGTGCCAGCAGCCACGTCAGCGGGAAGGGAAAGGACACTGAAGCTTTCTTT; CDR3 protein: CASSHVSGKGKDTEAFF
J gene: TRBJ2-7; D gene: -; clone size: -; V gene: TRBV19; CDR3 DNA: TGTGCCTCCTACGAGCAGTACTTC; CDR3 protein: CASYEQYF
J gene: TRBJ2-7; D gene: -; clone size: -; V gene: TRBV4-1; CDR3 DNA: TGCGCCAGCAGCCAAGTTGTACGGGAAGGGGGATACGAGCAGTACTTC; CDR3 protein: CASSQVVREGGYEQYF
J gene: TRBJ1-1; D gene: -; clone size: few; V gene: TRBV7-9; CDR3 DNA: TGTGCCAGCAGCTCGGCTCCAGTATCGGAGTACACTGAAGCTTTCTTT; CDR3 protein: CASSSAPVSEYTEAFF
J gene: TRBJ2-5; D gene: -; clone size: -; V gene: TRBV5-8; CDR3 DNA: TGTGCCAGCAGCTTGGGACAGTGGCAAGAGACCCAGTACTTC; CDR3 protein: CASSLGQWQETQYF
J gene: TRBJ2-7; D gene: TRBD2; clone size: -; V gene: TRBV28; CDR3 DNA: TGTGCCAGCAGTCCAGGAGTCGCACTAGCGGTCTTC; CDR3 protein: CASSPGVALAVF
J gene: TRBJ2-6; D gene: TRBD2; clone size: -; V gene: TRBV9; CDR3 DNA: TGTGCCAGCAGCCCGGGACTAGCGGAAAGCTCTGGGGCCAACGTCCTGACTTTC; CDR3 protein: CASSPGLAESSGANVLTF
J gene: TRBJ2-1; D gene: -; clone size: -; V gene: TRBV6-5; CDR3 DNA: TGTGCCAGCGGCAGGGGAGGGTACAATGAGCAGTTCTTC; CDR3 protein: CASGRGGYNEQFF
J gene: TRBJ1-1; D gene: -; clone size: once; V gene: TRBV7-8; CDR3 DNA: TGTGCCAGCAGCATTGGAGGGGGACTTGGGGCTTTCTTT; CDR3 protein: CASSIGGGLGAFF
J gene: TRBJ2-1; D gene: TRBD2; clone size: -; V gene: TRBV5-1; CDR3 DNA: TGCGCCAGCAGCGTACTAGCGGTTTCTTCCTACAATGAGCAGTTCTTC; CDR3 protein: CASSVLAVSSYNEQFF
J gene: TRBJ1-1; D gene: -; clone size: -; V gene: TRBV7-6; CDR3 DNA: TGTGCCAGCAGCTTAGCGTCAAAGGGGATCACTGAAGCTTTCTTT; CDR3 protein: CASSLASKGITEAFF
J gene: TRBJ2-7; D gene: TRBD1; clone size: -; V gene: TRBV5-1; CDR3 DNA: TGCGCCAGCAGCTTCGGGACAGGGCAGGGAGCCTACGAGCAGTACTTC; CDR3 protein: CASSFGTGQGAYEQYF
J gene: TRBJ1-5; D gene: -; clone size: -; V gene: TRBV28; CDR3 DNA: TGTGCCAGCAGCCCCCCCTCAGGAGGAGTAAGCAATCAGCCCCAGCATTTT; CDR3 protein: CASSPPSGGVSNQPQHF
J gene: TRBJ2-3; D gene: TRBD1; clone size: -; V gene: TRBV5-1; CDR3 DNA: TGCGCCAGCAGGGACAGGGGGCTTGGCACAGATACGCAGTATTTT; CDR3 protein: CASRDRGLGTDTQYF
J gene: TRBJ2-3; D gene: TRBD2; clone size: -; V gene: TRBV6-5; CDR3 DNA: TGTGCCAGCAGGGGACTAGCCGCCCGCACAGATACGCAGTATTTT; CDR3 protein: CASRGLAARTDTQYF
J gene: TRBJ2-2; D gene: -; clone size: -; V gene: TRBV30; CDR3 DNA: TGTGCCTGGAGTGTTGGCGGGATTTTAAACACCGGGGAGCTGTTTTTT; CDR3 protein: CAWSVGGILNTGELFF
J gene: TRBJ1-2; D gene: -; clone size: -; V gene: TRBV13; CDR3 DNA: TGTGCCAGCAGCTTAGGGACAGACTATGGCTACACCTTC; CDR3 protein: CASSLGTDYGYTF
J gene: TRBJ2-2; D gene: -; clone size: -; V gene: TRBV5-4; CDR3 DNA: TGTGCCAGCAGCTCCCGTGGGGCGGCGAACACCGGGGAGCTGTTTTTT; CDR3 protein: CASSSRGAANTGELFF
J gene: TRBJ2-1; D gene: TRBD2; clone size: -; V gene: TRBV11-3; CDR3 DNA: TGTGCCAGCAGCTTAGTCGGTAGCGGGGCCTACAATGAGCAGTTCTTC; CDR3 protein: CASSLVGSGAYNEQFF
J gene: TRBJ2-7; D gene: -; clone size: -; V gene: TRBV27; CDR3 DNA: TGTGCCAGCAGTTTGCTAGCTGGCTCCTACGAGCAGTACTTC; CDR3 protein: CASSLLAGSYEQYF
J gene: TRBJ1-1; D gene: -; clone size: -; V gene: TRBV15; CDR3 DNA: TGTGCCACCAGCAGCCCCGACACTGAAGCTTTCTTT; CDR3 protein: CATSSPDTEAFF
J gene: TRBJ2-1; D gene: TRBD2; clone size: once; V gene: TRBV6-4; CDR3 DNA: TGTGCCAGCAGTGAGGCCGGACTAGCCACTGAGCAGTTCTTC; CDR3 protein: CASSEAGLATEQFF
J gene: TRBJ2-3; D gene: TRBD1; clone size: -; V gene: TRBV28; CDR3 DNA: TGTGCCAGCAGTTACGGGACAGGGAGCACAGATACGCAGTATTTT; CDR3 protein: CASSYGTGSTDTQYF
J gene: TRBJ1-5; D gene: -; clone size: -; V gene: TRBV6-1; CDR3 DNA: TGTGCCAGCAGTCCGTCGGGAGGGAATCAGCCCCAGCATTTT; CDR3 protein: CASSPSGGNQPQHF
J gene: TRBJ2-7; D gene: -; clone size: once; V gene: TRBV5-4; CDR3 DNA: TGTGCCAGCAGCTTGGCCGCAGGTCCCTACGAGCAGTACTTC; CDR3 protein: CASSLAAGPYEQYF
J gene: TRBJ1-2; D gene: -; clone size: -; V gene: TRBV10-3; CDR3 DNA: TGTGCCATCAAGAGGGGAACAGGGATCTCCTATGGCTACACCTTC; CDR3 protein: CAIKRGTGISYGYTF
J gene: TRBJ2-7; D gene: -; clone size: -; V gene: TRBV5-1; CDR3 DNA: TGCGCCAGCAGCCCGGGGAAGCCCTACGAGCAGTACTTC; CDR3 protein: CASSPGKPYEQYF
J gene: TRBJ2-1; D gene: TRBD2; clone size: -; V gene: TRBV10-1; CDR3 DNA: TGCGCCAGCAGTGGGCAACTAGCGGGAGGCCACGAGCAGTTCTTC; CDR3 protein: CASSGQLAGGHEQFF